Listed below are T cell receptor beta chains from one sample, sequenced in a study of PD-L1 blockade in urothelial cancer. This table comes from immunoSEQ multiplex PCR, and its TCRdb copy is limited to in-frame clones, with some not included. The sample records around 130,000 clones, about 88% being singletons. Material: PBMCs, obtained around atezolizumab (anti-PD-L1) treatment. Every receptor here comes from a man between 50 and 59 years old with urothelial cancer. CDR3s include the opening cysteine and the closing phenylalanine or tryptophan. The order of the fields is J gene, V gene, D gene, CDR3 protein, CDR3 DNA. A D gene is named only where the DNA matches it firmly.

J gene: TRBJ2-5
V gene: TRBV10-3
D gene: -
CDR3 protein: CAISKQGPQETQYF
CDR3 DNA: TGTGCCATCAGCAAACAGGGACCCCAAGAGACCCAGTACTTC

J gene: TRBJ1-5
V gene: TRBV11-2
D gene: TRBD1
CDR3 protein: CASSLRTGLDQPQHF
CDR3 DNA: TGTGCCAGCAGCTTAAGGACAGGGTTAGATCAGCCCCAGCATTTT

J gene: TRBJ1-2
V gene: TRBV7-9
D gene: TRBD1
CDR3 protein: CASSLKAGGEYGYTF
CDR3 DNA: TGTGCCAGCAGCTTGAAGGCAGGGGGCGAATATGGCTACACCTTC

J gene: TRBJ2-7
V gene: TRBV7-9
D gene: TRBD2
CDR3 protein: CASSLSPLAGKYEQYF
CDR3 DNA: TGTGCCAGCAGCTTATCCCCCCTAGCGGGAAAATACGAGCAGTACTTC

J gene: TRBJ1-3
V gene: TRBV28
D gene: TRBD1
CDR3 protein: CASSLGRGSGNTIYF
CDR3 DNA: TGTGCCAGCAGTTTGGGCAGGGGGTCTGGAAACACCATATATTTT

J gene: TRBJ1-6
V gene: TRBV30
D gene: -
CDR3 protein: CAWSVGGAHNSPLHF
CDR3 DNA: TGTGCCTGGAGTGTAGGGGGGGCTCATAATTCACCCCTCCACTTT

J gene: TRBJ1-5
V gene: TRBV2
D gene: -
CDR3 protein: CASSKSQAQPQHF
CDR3 DNA: TGTGCCAGCAGCAAAAGCCAGGCTCAGCCCCAGCATTTT

J gene: TRBJ2-5
V gene: TRBV6-5
D gene: -
CDR3 protein: CASKGHQSTQETQYF
CDR3 DNA: TGTGCCAGCAAAGGACATCAGTCGACCCAAGAGACCCAGTACTTC

J gene: TRBJ2-2
V gene: TRBV5-1
D gene: -
CDR3 protein: CASSLGSANGELFF
CDR3 DNA: TGCGCCAGCAGCTTGGGGTCTGCGAACGGGGAGCTGTTTTTT

J gene: TRBJ2-3
V gene: TRBV29-1
D gene: TRBD1
CDR3 protein: CSEGTGQLTDTQYF
CDR3 DNA: TGCAGCGAGGGTACGGGACAGCTGACAGATACGCAGTATTTT

J gene: TRBJ1-2
V gene: TRBV6-6
D gene: -
CDR3 protein: CASNREWGYTF
CDR3 DNA: TGTGCCAGCAACAGGGAGTGGGGCTACACCTTC

J gene: TRBJ2-7
V gene: TRBV10-1
D gene: -
CDR3 protein: CASSESLRVGSYEQYF
CDR3 DNA: TGCGCCAGCAGTGAGTCGCTTCGGGTCGGGTCCTACGAGCAGTACTTC